The 15 T cell receptor delta chains below come from one sample, sequenced in a study of human gamma delta and Vdelta1 T cells. TCRdb re-identified clones in the PCR reads via CATT. This sample has roughly 13,000 delta-chain clones, with roughly 50% found just once. These receptors' antigens are unknown. Specimen: Vdelta1 gamma-delta T cells from blood grown in culture (DOT cells). These receptors all come from a human donor in good health.

This clone turned up a few times. The chain has TRDV1 and TRDJ1; 11 nucleotides line up with TRDD3. Looked up from germline, CDR1 is TSWWSYY and CDR2 is QGS. This CDR3 is built from 21 residues. The ends lost 0 bases at V and 5 bases at J; junction bases unmatched: 20. The CDR3 DNA reads as TGTGCTCTTGGGGAACTTCTAGGTTCCTCGTGGGGGATACGGGAACGGGATAAACTCATCTTT. Translation gives CALGELLGSSWGIRERDKLIF.

V gene TRDV1 combines with J gene TRDJ1; 9 bases fit TRDD3. CDR1 and CDR2 from the germline V gene are TSWWSYY and QGS. V was pared by 0 bases and J by 0 bases, with 29 bases of the junction left unmatched. The CDR3 has 25 residues. The CDR3 nucleotides are TGTGCTCTTGGGGAACTAGTTCCTACCCCCCCTAAGGTAGGGTGGGGGATAAGACACACCGATAAACTCATCTTT. This translates into CALGELVPTPPKVGWGIRHTDKLIF.

This clone came up a few times. The genes are TRDV1 and TRDJ1; D uncertain. Germline V gene lookup returns CDR1 TSWWSYY and CDR2 QGS. The CDR3 is made up of 18 amino acids. V was pared by 5 bases and J by 6 bases, with 28 bases between. The CDR3 DNA is TGTGCTCTTGGGCTAGCCTCCGCGGCGCTCACCACGCAACATAAACTCATCTTT. As protein: CALGLASAALTTQHKLIF.

This chain links TRDV1 with TRDJ1, with 9 positions matching TRDD3. V shed 3 bases and J 0 bases; nucleotides not matched to a gene: 14. Looked up from germline, CDR1 is TSWWSYY and CDR2 is QGS. This CDR3 region has 19 residues. CDR3 coding DNA: TGTGCTCTTGGGGAGCCAACAAAGTACTGGGGGACGTACACCGATAAACTCATCTTT. This codes for CALGEPTKYWGTYTDKLIF.

This rearrangement joins TRDV1 to TRDJ1, with a possible D match to TRDD3 (5 bases). This CDR3 region has 14 residues. Trimming cost V 8 bases and J 10 bases, with 23 bases left between them. Looked up from germline, CDR1 is TSWWSYY and CDR2 is QGS. In DNA, the CDR3 is TGTGCTCTTATGGCCCCTAACAGGGCCGGGGGACTCATCTTT. This translates into CALMAPNRAGGLIF.

This clone showed up just a few times. The rearrangement joins TRDV1 to TRDJ1, with a weak D call TRDD3 (6 bases). Per the germline V gene, CDR1 is TSWWSYY and CDR2 is QGS. V gave up 0 bases and J gave up 10 bases, with 27 bases separating them. This CDR3 is 18 amino acids long. CDR3 bases: TGTGCTCTTGGGGAACTACGATTCAAAACGGCGGGGGAAAAACGACTCATCTTT. Residues: CALGELRFKTAGEKRLIF.

This clone was counted a few times. V and J are TRDV1 and TRDJ1; 8 nucleotides align to TRDD3. The germline gives CDR1 TSWWSYY, CDR2 QGS. Trimming took 5 bases from V and 7 from J; bases not matched to a gene: 33. The CDR3 loop spans 22 amino acids. CDR3 sequence: CALGLPRRSPATPLNWGPKLIF. In nucleotides, the CDR3 is TGTGCTCTTGGGCTCCCTAGAAGATCTCCCGCGACACCCCTAAACTGGGGGCCTAAACTCATCTTT.

The chain carries TRDV1 and TRDJ1, with D maybe TRDD3 (5 bases). Trimming took 4 bases from V and 0 from J, leaving 12 bases between them. The CDR3 loop spans 15 amino acids. From germline, CDR1 is TSWWSYY and CDR2 QGS. The CDR3 DNA reads as TGTGCTCTTGGGGTCAAGGGGGCTTACACCGATAAACTCATCTTT. It translates to CALGVKGAYTDKLIF.

This clone was seen only once. The chain is built from TRDV1 and TRDJ1; TRDD3 aligns across 11 bases. Trimming removed 0 bases from V and 2 bases from J; junction bases left unmatched: 41. This CDR3 has 29 amino acids. The germline V gene has CDR1 TSWWSYY and CDR2 QGS. CDR3 sequence (DNA): TGTGCTCTTGGGGAACTGACCTTCCTACACTACGCCACGTTGGGGGATACGCCTTCGGGCATGCACCTAACCGATAAACTCATCTTT. Its translation is CALGELTFLHYATLGDTPSGMHLTDKLIF.

This sequence joins TRDV1 and TRDJ1; 8 positions match TRDD3. Trimming at V came to 3 bases and at J to 0 bases, leaving 30 bases not matched to a gene. In germline, CDR1 is TSWWSYY, CDR2 QGS. This CDR3 is built from 24 residues. CDR3 sequence reads: CALGDSYVFPQVSHTGGHTDKLIF. CDR3 DNA: TGTGCTCTTGGGGACTCCTACGTTTTTCCTCAGGTATCACATACTGGGGGGCACACCGATAAACTCATCTTT.

The J gene is TRDJ1, the V gene TRDV1; 12 bases align to TRDD3. V was pared by 1 base and J by 0 bases, with 15 bases of the junction left unmatched. There are 21 residues in the CDR3. Looked up from germline, CDR1 is TSWWSYY and CDR2 is QGS. For the CDR3, the DNA is TGTGCTCTTGGGGAACCTCCCCCCCTGGGGGATACGACCGTCTACACCGATAAACTCATCTTT. Protein product: CALGEPPPLGDTTVYTDKLIF.

The chain combines TRDV1 with TRDJ1; TRDD3 matches at 10 bases. CDR1 is TSWWSYY and CDR2 is QGS in the germline V gene. There are 19 residues in the CDR3. The junction had 16 bases not matched to a gene; V was cut back by 4 bases and J by 2 bases. DNA of the CDR3: TGTGCTCTTGGGGGTCTAAGGAAGGTGGGGGATACTGGGACCGATAAACTCATCTTT. This encodes CALGGLRKVGDTGTDKLIF.

This clone was detected a few times. V is TRDV1 and J is TRDJ1, with D tentatively TRDD2 (6 bases). The V end was cut by 2 bases, the J end by 4 bases, with 20 bases between. The germline V gene encodes CDR1 TSWWSYY and CDR2 QGS. The CDR3 is 17 residues long. The CDR3 coding sequence is TGTGCTCTTGGGGAAATTATCCTACTCCCTCCGGGCGATAAACTCATCTTT. It translates to CALGEIILLPPGDKLIF.

This clone showed up just a few times. This chain uses TRDV1 with TRDJ1; TRDD3 matches at 7 bases. V was clipped by 0 bases and J by 0 bases; unmatched bases: 46. The CDR3 is made up of 30 amino acids. Germline V gene sequence: CDR1 TSWWSYY, CDR2 QGS. CDR3 coding DNA: TGTGCTCTTGGGGAACTTGGGGTCGATTCCTCGGGTGTCCCGCTGAGTTCGCTAAACTGGGGCCACCTGTACACCGATAAACTCATCTTT. It specifies CALGELGVDSSGVPLSSLNWGHLYTDKLIF.

This clone was recorded only once. The chain joins TRDV1 to TRDJ1; no firm D call. This CDR3 comprises 16 residues. CDR1 and CDR2 from the germline V gene are TSWWSYY and QGS. The V gene lost 4 bases and the J gene lost 1 base, with 16 bases spanning the gap. CDR3 in amino acids: CALGVPISPFTDKLIF. CDR3 in DNA: TGTGCTCTTGGGGTCCCGATCTCACCTTTCACCGATAAACTCATCTTT.